The 22 T cell receptor beta chains presented below share a single source sample, sequenced in a study of blood T cell repertoires in COVID-19. Produced via immunoSEQ multiplex PCR; TCRdb's table is partial and in-frame only. The repertoire consists of about 100,000 clones, with roughly 87% occurring once and the leading ten covering over 7%. The sequenced material came from peripheral blood. These receptors all stem from a young man in a cohort sampled during active COVID-19.

The rearrangement joins TRBV11-3 to TRBJ2-5; TRBD2 might be the D (6 bases). Germline V gives CDR1 SGHNT, CDR2 YENEEA. Trimming removed 0 bases from V and 1 base from J, with 15 bases in between. CDR3 length: 17 amino acids. The CDR3 here is CASSLEVREDLQETQYF. DNA of the CDR3: TGTGCCAGCAGCTTAGAAGTTAGGGAGGACCTCCAAGAGACCCAGTACTTC.

J is TRBJ2-5 and V is TRBV7-2, with D maybe TRBD2 (6 bases). In germline, CDR1 is SGHTA, CDR2 FQGNSA. V lost 3 bases and J lost 5, with 13 bases in between. This CDR3 comprises 14 residues. In nucleotides, the CDR3 is TGTGCCAGCAGCTTGGGACTGGCGAGGGAGACCCAGTACTTC. This codes for CASSLGLARETQYF.

The chain uses TRBV4-1 and TRBJ1-4; the match to TRBD1 covers 7 bases. Germline V gene data show CDR1 as MGHRA and CDR2 as YSYEKL. Germline trimming cut 6 bases from V and 10 bases from J; bases unmatched to any gene: 11. The CDR3 covers 14 residues. The CDR3 region has the DNA TGCGCCAGCAGTACCGGGACAGTGGGGAGAAAACTGTTTTTT. This codes for CASSTGTVGRKLFF.

The gene calls are TRBV5-4 and TRBJ2-2; TRBD1 agrees at 7 bases. The CDR3 consists of 15 residues. Per the germline V gene, CDR1 is SGHNT and CDR2 is YYREEE (reference sequence). V lost 3 bases to trimming and J lost 9 bases; unmatched junction nucleotides: 11. The CDR3 coding sequence is TGTGCCAGCAGCTATCCGGGACAGACACCCCGGGAGCTGTTTTTT. The encoded protein is CASSYPGQTPRELFF.

This chain joins TRBV19 and TRBJ2-5; 7 nucleotides line up with TRBD2. The CDR3 contains 14 residues. Unmatched junction bases numbered 7, after V lost 5 bases and J lost 4 bases. Germline V gene lookup returns CDR1 LNHDA and CDR2 SQIVND (reference sequence). The DNA of the CDR3 is TGTGCCAGTAGTCCTACTAGCGCCCTAGAGACCCAGTACTTC. Its translation is CASSPTSALETQYF.

This chain links TRBV3-1 (or the pseudogene TRBV3-2) with TRBJ2-2; tentatively, D is TRBD1 (5 bases). The CDR3 covers 18 residues. V shed 0 bases and J shed 4 bases, with 18 bases lying between them. The germline V gene encodes CDR1 LGHDT and CDR2 YNNKEL (reference sequence). The CDR3 sequence: CASSQDIPQVSITGELFF. The CDR3 bases are TGTGCCAGCAGCCAAGATATTCCACAGGTATCCATCACCGGGGAGCTGTTTTTT.

The V call is TRBV5-1, the J call TRBJ1-5; no firm D call. Germline-derived CDR1 and CDR2 are SGHRS and YFSETQ. The CDR3 sequence is 14 residues long. Trimming pared 0 bases from V and 4 bases from J, leaving 8 bases between. The CDR3 loop is CASSLGYGNQPQHF. As DNA, the CDR3 is TGCGCCAGCAGCTTGGGTTACGGGAATCAGCCCCAGCATTTT.

The V call is TRBV5-4, the J call TRBJ2-1, with D tentatively TRBD2 (5 bases). The CDR3 extends over 15 amino acids. The germline V gene has CDR1 SGHNT and CDR2 YYREEE (reference sequence). V lost 1 base, J lost 2 bases, and 10 bases lay in between. CDR3 residues: CASSLRSGAYNEQFF. The CDR3 DNA reads as TGTGCCAGCAGCTTGCGAAGCGGTGCCTACAATGAGCAGTTCTTC.

This clone appeared once. Here the CDR3 DNA reads TGTGCCAGCAGATACAGGGGGCCGGGTAATTCACCCCTCCACTTT. Translated, it gives CASRYRGPGNSPLHF. The genes are TRBV6-5 and TRBJ1-6; 9 bases agree with TRBD1. Per the germline V gene, CDR1 is MNHEY and CDR2 is SVGAGI. Trimming took 6 bases from V and 6 from J; bases not matched to a gene: 6. CDR3 length: 15 amino acids.

V usage is TRBV18 and J usage is TRBJ2-3, with TRBD2 identical over 8 bases. The germline CDR1 and CDR2 sequences are KGHSH and LQKENI. The CDR3 spans 15 residues. V lost 6 bases and J lost 6; bases outside the gene matches: 11. This CDR3 is CASSRNGGASDTQYF. Written as DNA, the CDR3 is TGTGCCAGCTCTAGGAACGGGGGGGCTTCGGATACGCAGTATTTT.

The chain couples TRBV4-3 to TRBJ2-3, with D perhaps matching TRBD2 (5 bases). CDR3 length equals 15 residues. Germline lookup yields CDR1 LGHNA and CDR2 YSLEER. The V end lost 0 bases, the J end lost 1 base, and 8 bases lay between the germline ends. The CDR3 reads CASSQDSGGTDTQYF. In nucleotides, the CDR3 is TGCGCCAGCAGCCAAGACAGCGGTGGCACAGATACGCAGTATTTT.

This rearrangement joins TRBV7-8 to TRBJ2-1, with 8 bases lining up with TRBD1. Germline CDR1 SGHVS, CDR2 FQNEAQ. This CDR3 is built from 15 residues. After removal of 6 bases from V and 2 bases from J, the junction contained 6 bases not matched to a gene. The CDR3 sequence: CASRWGQAAYNEQFF. CDR3 DNA: TGTGCCAGCAGATGGGGACAGGCCGCCTACAATGAGCAGTTCTTC.

The V gene is TRBV6-5, the J gene TRBJ1-2, with D possibly being TRBD1 (5 bases). Trimming pared 0 bases from V and 2 bases from J, leaving 7 bases between. CDR3 length equals 14 residues. CDR1 is MNHEY and CDR2 is SVGAGI in the germline V gene. The CDR3 loop is CASSYSGGNYGYTF. The DNA for the CDR3 is TGTGCCAGCAGTTACTCGGGGGGAAACTATGGCTACACCTTC.

The genes are TRBV19 and TRBJ2-5; D is perhaps TRBD1 (5 bases). Germline-derived CDR1 and CDR2 are LNHDA and SQIVND (reference sequence). The CDR3 runs to 16 residues. V lost 6 bases and J 5 bases, leaving 22 bases between the germline ends. The CDR3 coding sequence is TGTGCCAGTAGCCGAAGCCCCGCCAGGGCCGGTGAGACCCAGTACTTC. It codes for CASSRSPARAGETQYF.

This clone occurred a few times. The V call is TRBV2, the J call TRBJ1-5; 7 bases line up with TRBD1. Germline loops: CDR1 SNHLY, CDR2 FYNNEI. The CDR3 loop spans 15 amino acids. Trimming removed 4 bases from V and 7 bases from J; junction bases left unmatched: 10. In nucleotides, the CDR3 is TGTGCCAGCAGTGTACAGGGGACAGCTAACCAGCCCCAGCATTTT. Protein: CASSVQGTANQPQHF. The entire variable domain, with the rest obtained from reference TRBV2 and TRBJ1-5, is as follows: EPEVTQTPSHQVTQMGQEVILRCVPISNHLYFYWYRQILGQKVEFLVSFYNNEISEKSEIFDDQFSVERPDGSNFTLKIRSTKLEDSAMYFCASSVQGTANQPQHFGDGTRLSIL.

The V and J genes are TRBV19 and TRBJ2-1; maybe TRBD1 (6 bases). CDR3 size: 15 residues. Germline lookup yields CDR1 LNHDA and CDR2 SQIVND (reference sequence). V gave up 5 bases and J gave up 2 bases, with 13 bases separating them. CDR3 in amino acids: CASSPRQVPYNEQFF. The CDR3, as DNA: TGTGCCAGTAGTCCCCGACAGGTCCCCTACAATGAGCAGTTCTTC.

The V gene is TRBV5-4, the J gene TRBJ1-2, with 7 bases fitting TRBD1. J lost 6 bases, V lost 0 bases, and 5 bases had no gene match. CDR3 length: 14 amino acids. Germline assignment: CDR1 SGHNT and CDR2 YYREEE (reference sequence). CDR3 bases: TGTGCCAGCAGCTTGGGGCAGGGGGATAATGGCTACACCTTC. Residues: CASSLGQGDNGYTF.

The gene calls are TRBV6-5 and TRBJ1-2, with D perhaps TRBD1 (6 bases). The CDR3 loop spans 13 amino acids. V gave up 4 bases and J gave up 8 bases, with 14 bases separating them. Germline lookup yields CDR1 MNHEY and CDR2 SVGAGI. The CDR3, as DNA: TGTGCCAGCAGTTCCTACAGGGTCTACGGCTACACCTTC. Its translation: CASSSYRVYGYTF.

This chain uses TRBV5-1 with TRBJ2-7; D not resolved. The V end was cut by 0 bases, the J end by 0 bases, with 10 bases between. There are 15 residues in the CDR3. CDR1 is SGHRS, CDR2 YFSETQ, per germline. CDR3: CASSLDSTFSYEQYF. The DNA of the CDR3 is TGCGCCAGCAGCTTGGACAGCACCTTCTCCTACGAGCAGTACTTC.

The chain recombines TRBV7-9 with TRBJ2-7, with D possibly being TRBD2 (5 bases). CDR3 length: 13 residues. Trimming removed 5 bases from V and 4 bases from J, with 12 bases in between. Germline V gives CDR1 SEHNR, CDR2 FQNEAQ (reference sequence). The CDR3 DNA sequence: TGTGCCAGCAGCCCGAATGGGGAGTACGAGCAGTACTTC. Translating it yields CASSPNGEYEQYF. The complete variable domain, with remaining parts taken from reference TRBV7-9 and TRBJ2-7, reads DTGVSQNPRHKITKRGQNVTFRCDPISEHNRLYWYRQTLGQGPEFLTYFQNEAQLEKSRLLSDRFSAERPKGSFSTLEIQRTEQGDSAMYLCASSPNGEYEQYFGPGTRLTVT.

This clone was picked up one time. Written as DNA, the CDR3 is TGTGCCAGCAGCTTGCAGGGGAAAGAGACCCAGTACTTC. Protein product: CASSLQGKETQYF. The rearrangement joins TRBV5-4 to TRBJ2-5; D perhaps matches TRBD1 (6 bases). Germline values: CDR1 SGHNT, CDR2 YYREEE (reference sequence). V dropped 1 base and J dropped 3 bases, with 7 bases sitting between them. The CDR3 is 13 amino acids.

The rearrangement uses TRBV5-6 and TRBJ2-7; tentative D call: TRBD2 (6 bases). Germline CDR1 reads SGHDT; CDR2 reads YYEEEE. The CDR3 covers 17 residues. V was pared by 4 bases and J by 3 bases, with 23 bases between. DNA of the CDR3: TGTGCCAGCAGCGGAGGGGCGGTTGAGGGCCGAGTCTACGAGCAGTACTTC. This sequence encodes CASSGGAVEGRVYEQYF.